A single TCR beta chain is shown here with its context. No antigen is known for it. TCR beta libraries were prepared from cDNA with unique molecular identifiers. Via MiXCR, TCRdb re-called the PCR reads, giving one row per CDR3 protein. Seen here are 600,000 to 700,000 distinct CDR3 sequences, 55% to 70% observed once, and the top ten hold roughly 12%. The germline CDR1 and CDR2 sequences are LGHNA and YSLEER. The CDR3 loop spans 13 amino acids. The V and J ends lost 0 bases and 7 bases respectively, with 7 bases between them. These data originate in a study of post-analysis software for immune sequencing data. Study findings and constraints: Compared with controls, patients had more of about 5 TRBV segments, including TRBV5-6, TRBV5-1 and TRBV20-1.

This receptor was identified in a girl aged 2-10 years with multiple sclerosis. Material: blood. The genes are TRBV4-3 and TRBJ2-1; D call uncertain. The CDR3 spells CASSQEQDNEQFF. CDR3 bases: TGCGCCAGCAGCCAAGAGCAGGATAATGAGCAGTTCTTC.